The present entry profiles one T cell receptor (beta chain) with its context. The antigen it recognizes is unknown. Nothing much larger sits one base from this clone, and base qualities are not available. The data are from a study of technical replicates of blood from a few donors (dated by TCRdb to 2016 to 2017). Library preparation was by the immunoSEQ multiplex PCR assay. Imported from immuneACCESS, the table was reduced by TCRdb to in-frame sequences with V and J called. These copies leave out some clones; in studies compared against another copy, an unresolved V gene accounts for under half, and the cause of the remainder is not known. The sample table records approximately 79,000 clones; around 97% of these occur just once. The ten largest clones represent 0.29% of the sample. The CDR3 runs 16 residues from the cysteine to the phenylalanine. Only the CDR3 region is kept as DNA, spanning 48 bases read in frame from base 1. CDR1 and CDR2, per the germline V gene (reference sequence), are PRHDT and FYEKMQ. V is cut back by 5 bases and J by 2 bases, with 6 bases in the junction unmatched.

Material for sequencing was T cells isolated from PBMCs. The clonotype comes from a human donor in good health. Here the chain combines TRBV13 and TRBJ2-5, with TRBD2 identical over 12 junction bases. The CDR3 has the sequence CASSRGTSGPQETQYF. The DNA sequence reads TGTGCCAGCAGCCGTGGGACTAGCGGGCCACAAGAGACCCAGTACTTC.